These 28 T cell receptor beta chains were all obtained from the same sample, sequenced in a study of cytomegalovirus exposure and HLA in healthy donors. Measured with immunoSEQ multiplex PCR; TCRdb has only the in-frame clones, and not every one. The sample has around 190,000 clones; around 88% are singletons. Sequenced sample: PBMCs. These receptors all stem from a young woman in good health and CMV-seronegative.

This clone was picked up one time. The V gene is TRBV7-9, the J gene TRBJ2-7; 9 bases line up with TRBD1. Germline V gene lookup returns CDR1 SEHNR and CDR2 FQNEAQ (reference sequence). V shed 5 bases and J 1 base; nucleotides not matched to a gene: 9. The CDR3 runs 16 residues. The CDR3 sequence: CASSQQGARSSYEQYF. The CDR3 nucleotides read TGTGCCAGCAGCCAACAGGGGGCGCGATCGTCCTACGAGCAGTACTTC.

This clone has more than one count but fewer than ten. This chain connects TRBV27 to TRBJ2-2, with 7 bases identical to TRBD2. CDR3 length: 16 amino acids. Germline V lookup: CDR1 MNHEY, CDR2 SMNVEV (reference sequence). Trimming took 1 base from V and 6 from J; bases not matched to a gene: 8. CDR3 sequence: CASSLWFRAGPGELFF. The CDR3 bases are TGTGCCAGCAGTTTATGGTTTCGAGCGGGACCCGGGGAGCTGTTTTTT.

CDR3 loop: CASSISVREGDEQYF. Here the CDR3 DNA reads TGTGCCAGTAGTATTTCAGTCCGGGAAGGCGACGAGCAGTACTTC. The chain uses TRBV19 and TRBJ2-7, with TRBD2 as a possible D gene (5 bases). Trimming took off 3 bases at V and 5 bases at J, with 17 bases between the two ends. In germline, CDR1 is LNHDA, CDR2 SQIVND (reference sequence). The CDR3 is 15 residues long.

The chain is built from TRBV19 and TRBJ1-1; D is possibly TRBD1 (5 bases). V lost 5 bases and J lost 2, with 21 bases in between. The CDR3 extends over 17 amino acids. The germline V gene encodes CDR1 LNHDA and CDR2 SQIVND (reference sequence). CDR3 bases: TGTGCCAGTAGTCCCCAGGGCCGCGGGAGGGGAAACACTGAAGCTTTCTTT. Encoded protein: CASSPQGRGRGNTEAFF. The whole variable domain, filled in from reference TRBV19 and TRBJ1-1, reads DGGITQSPKYLFRKEGQNVTLSCEQNLNHDAMYWYRQDPGQGLRLIYYSQIVNDFQKGDIAEGYSVSREKKESFPLTVTSAQKNPTAFYLCASSPQGRGRGNTEAFFGQGTRLTVV.

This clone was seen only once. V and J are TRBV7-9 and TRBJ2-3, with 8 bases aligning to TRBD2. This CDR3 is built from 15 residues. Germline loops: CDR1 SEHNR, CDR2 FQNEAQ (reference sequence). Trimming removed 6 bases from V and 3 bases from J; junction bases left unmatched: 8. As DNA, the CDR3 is TGTGCCAGCAGTGCGCGGGGACTAGTAACAGATACGCAGTATTTT. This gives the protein CASSARGLVTDTQYF.

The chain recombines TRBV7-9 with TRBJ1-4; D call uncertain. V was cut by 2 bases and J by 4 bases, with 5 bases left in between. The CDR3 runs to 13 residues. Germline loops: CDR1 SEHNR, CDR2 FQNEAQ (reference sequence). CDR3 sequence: CASSLSVNEKLFF. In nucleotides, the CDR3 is TGTGCCAGCAGCTTATCGGTTAATGAAAAACTGTTTTTT.

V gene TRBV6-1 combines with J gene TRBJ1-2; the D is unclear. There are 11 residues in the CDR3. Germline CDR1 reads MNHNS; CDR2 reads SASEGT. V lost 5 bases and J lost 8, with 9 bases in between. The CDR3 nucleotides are TGTGCCAGCAGTCGGGTGCGGGGCTACACCTTC. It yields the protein CASSRVRGYTF.

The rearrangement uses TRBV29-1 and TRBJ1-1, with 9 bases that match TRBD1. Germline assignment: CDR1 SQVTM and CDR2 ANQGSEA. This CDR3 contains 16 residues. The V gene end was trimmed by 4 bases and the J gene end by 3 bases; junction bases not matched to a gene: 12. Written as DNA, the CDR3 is TGCAGCGTTGTTTGGGACAGGGTGATTTCGGACACTGAAGCTTTCTTT. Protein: CSVVWDRVISDTEAFF.

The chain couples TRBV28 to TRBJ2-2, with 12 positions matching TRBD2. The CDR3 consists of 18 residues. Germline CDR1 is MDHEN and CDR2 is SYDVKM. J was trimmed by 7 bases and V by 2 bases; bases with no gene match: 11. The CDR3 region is CASSLLQGLAGLRGELFF. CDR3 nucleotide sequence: TGTGCCAGCAGTTTACTTCAGGGACTAGCGGGCCTACGCGGGGAGCTGTTTTTT.

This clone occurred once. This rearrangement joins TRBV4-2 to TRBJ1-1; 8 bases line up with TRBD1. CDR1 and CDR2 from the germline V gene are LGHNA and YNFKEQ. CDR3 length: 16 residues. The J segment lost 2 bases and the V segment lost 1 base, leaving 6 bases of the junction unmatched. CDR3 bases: TGTGCCAGCAGCCAAGTGAGCACAGGGGGAAACACTGAAGCTTTCTTT. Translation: CASSQVSTGGNTEAFF.

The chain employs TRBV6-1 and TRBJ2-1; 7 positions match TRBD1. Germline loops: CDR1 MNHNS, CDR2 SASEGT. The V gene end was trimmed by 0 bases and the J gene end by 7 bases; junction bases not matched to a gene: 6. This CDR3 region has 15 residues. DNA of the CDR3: TGTGCCAGCAGTGAAGCGCGGACAGGAGCGAATGAGCAGTTCTTC. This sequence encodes CASSEARTGANEQFF.

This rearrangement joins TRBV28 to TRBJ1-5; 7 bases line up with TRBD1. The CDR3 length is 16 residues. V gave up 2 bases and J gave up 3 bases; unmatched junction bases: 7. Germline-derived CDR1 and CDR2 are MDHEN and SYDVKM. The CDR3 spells CASSLVWGQFNQPQHF. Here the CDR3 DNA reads TGTGCCAGCAGTTTAGTATGGGGACAGTTCAATCAGCCCCAGCATTTT.

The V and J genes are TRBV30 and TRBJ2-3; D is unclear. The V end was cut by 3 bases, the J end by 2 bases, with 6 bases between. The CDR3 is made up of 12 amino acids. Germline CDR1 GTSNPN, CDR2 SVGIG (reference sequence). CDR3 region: CAWRSFTDTQYF. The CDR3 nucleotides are TGTGCCTGGAGGTCCTTCACAGATACGCAGTATTTT.

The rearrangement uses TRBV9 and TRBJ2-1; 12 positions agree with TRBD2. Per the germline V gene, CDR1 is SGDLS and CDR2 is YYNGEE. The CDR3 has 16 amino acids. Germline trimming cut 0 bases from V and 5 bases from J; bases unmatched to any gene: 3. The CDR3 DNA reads TGTGCCAGCAGCGTAGGCCTAGCGGGGGGGCACAATGAGCAGTTCTTC. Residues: CASSVGLAGGHNEQFF.

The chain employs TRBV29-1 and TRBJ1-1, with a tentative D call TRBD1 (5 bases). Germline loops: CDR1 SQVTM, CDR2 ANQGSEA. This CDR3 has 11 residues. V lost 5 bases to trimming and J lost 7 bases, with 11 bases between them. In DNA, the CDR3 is TGCAGCGTTATGACAGCCCTTGAAGCTTTCTTT. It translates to CSVMTALEAFF.

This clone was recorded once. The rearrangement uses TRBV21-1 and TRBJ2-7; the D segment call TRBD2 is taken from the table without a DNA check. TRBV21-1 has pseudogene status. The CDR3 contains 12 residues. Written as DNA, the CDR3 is TGTGCCAGCAGCAAAGTTATCTACGAGCAGTACTTC. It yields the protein CASSKVIYEQYF.

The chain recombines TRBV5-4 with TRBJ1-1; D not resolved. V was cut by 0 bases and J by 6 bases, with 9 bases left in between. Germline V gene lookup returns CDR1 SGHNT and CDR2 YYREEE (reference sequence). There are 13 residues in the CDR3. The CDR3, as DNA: TGTGCCAGCAGCTTGGCCGGGTTCCCTGAAGCTTTCTTT. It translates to CASSLAGFPEAFF.

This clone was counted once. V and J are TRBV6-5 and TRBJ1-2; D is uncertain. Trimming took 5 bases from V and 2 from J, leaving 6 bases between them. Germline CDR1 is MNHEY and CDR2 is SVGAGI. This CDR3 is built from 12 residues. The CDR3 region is CASSNRNYGYTF. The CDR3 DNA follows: TGTGCCAGCAGTAACCGGAACTATGGCTACACCTTC.

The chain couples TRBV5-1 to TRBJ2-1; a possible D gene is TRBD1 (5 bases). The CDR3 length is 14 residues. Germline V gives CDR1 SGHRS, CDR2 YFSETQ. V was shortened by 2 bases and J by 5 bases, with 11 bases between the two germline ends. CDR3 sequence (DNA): TGCGCCAGCAGCTTCACAGGAGACAACAATGAGCAGTTCTTC. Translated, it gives CASSFTGDNNEQFF.

The CDR3 loop reads CASTEGGISPYGYTF. DNA of the CDR3: TGCGCCAGCACTGAAGGGGGCATCTCACCCTATGGCTACACCTTC. V usage is TRBV10-2 and J usage is TRBJ1-2; 7 bases line up with TRBD1. This CDR3 is 15 amino acids long. Germline values: CDR1 WSHSY, CDR2 SAAADI. Germline trimming cut 7 bases from V and 4 bases from J; bases unmatched to any gene: 12.

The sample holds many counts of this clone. In nucleotides, the CDR3 is TGTGTCCAGCGAGAGCGGAGGAACACCGGGGAGCTGTTTTTT. Translation: CVQRERRNTGELFF. The chain combines TRBV6-5 with TRBJ2-2; tentatively, D is TRBD2 (5 bases). The CDR3 runs 14 residues. The germline gives CDR1 MNHEY, CDR2 SVGAGI.

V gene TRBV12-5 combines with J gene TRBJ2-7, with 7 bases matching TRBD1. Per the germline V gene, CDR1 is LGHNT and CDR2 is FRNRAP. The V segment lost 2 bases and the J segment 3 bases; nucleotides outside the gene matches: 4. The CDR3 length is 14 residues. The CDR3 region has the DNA TGTGCTAGTGGTTTGCGACAGGGATTCTACGAGCAGTACTTC. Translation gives CASGLRQGFYEQYF. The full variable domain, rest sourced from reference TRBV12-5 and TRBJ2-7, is DARVTQTPRHKVTEMGQEVTMRCQPILGHNTVFWYRQTMMQGLELLAYFRNRAPLDDSGMPKDRFSAEMPDATLATLKIQPSEPRDSAVYFCASGLRQGFYEQYFGPGTRLTVT.

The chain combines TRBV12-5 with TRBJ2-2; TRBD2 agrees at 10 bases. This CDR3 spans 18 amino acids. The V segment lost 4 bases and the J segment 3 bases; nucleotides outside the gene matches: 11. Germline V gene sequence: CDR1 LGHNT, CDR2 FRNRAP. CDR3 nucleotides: TGTGCTAGTGGTTCCAGTAACCAAGCGGGAGGGTACACCGGGGAGCTGTTTTTT. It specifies CASGSSNQAGGYTGELFF.

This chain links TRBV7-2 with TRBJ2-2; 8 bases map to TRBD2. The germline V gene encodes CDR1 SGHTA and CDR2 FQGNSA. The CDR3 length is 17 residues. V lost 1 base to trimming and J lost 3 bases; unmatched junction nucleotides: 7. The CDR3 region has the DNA TGTGCCAGCAGCTTAGTGGCAGCGGGGGTTTACACCGGGGAGCTGTTTTTT. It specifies CASSLVAAGVYTGELFF.

The CDR3 loop reads CASRENQGFNEKLFF. In DNA, the CDR3 is TGTGCCAGCAGGGAGAACCAGGGGTTTAATGAAAAACTGTTTTTT. V usage is TRBV6-1 and J usage is TRBJ1-4, with D possibly TRBD1 on 6 matching bases. The ends were cut back, 6 bases at V and 4 bases at J, with 15 bases in the middle. The CDR3 totals 15 residues. The germline V gene has CDR1 MNHNS and CDR2 SASEGT.

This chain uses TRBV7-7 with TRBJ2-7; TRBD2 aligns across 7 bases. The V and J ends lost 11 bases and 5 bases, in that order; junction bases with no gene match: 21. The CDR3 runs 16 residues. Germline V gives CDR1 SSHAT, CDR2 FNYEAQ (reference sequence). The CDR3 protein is CAGDSGPRLAMDEQYF. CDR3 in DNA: TGTGCCGGAGATTCCGGGCCGAGACTAGCAATGGACGAGCAGTACTTC.

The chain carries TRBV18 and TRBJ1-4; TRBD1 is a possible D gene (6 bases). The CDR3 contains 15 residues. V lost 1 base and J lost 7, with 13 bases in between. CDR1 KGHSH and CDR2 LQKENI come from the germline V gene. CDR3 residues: CASSPLGGPGEKLFF. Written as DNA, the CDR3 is TGTGCCAGCTCACCACTTGGGGGCCCGGGTGAAAAACTGTTTTTT.

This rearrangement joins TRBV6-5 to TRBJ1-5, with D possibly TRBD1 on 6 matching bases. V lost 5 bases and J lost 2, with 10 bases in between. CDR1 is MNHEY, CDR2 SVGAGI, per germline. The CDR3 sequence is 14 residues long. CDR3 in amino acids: CASSNRDGNQPQHF. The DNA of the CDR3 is TGTGCCAGCAGTAACAGGGATGGCAATCAGCCCCAGCATTTT.